This is a list of T cell receptor beta chains from one sample in a study of blood T cells in healthy people across ages. MiXCR, applied by TCRdb to the 5' RACE reads, yields one record per CDR3 protein. The sample lists over a million distinct CDR3 sequences, around 42% occurring once. The sequenced material came from blood. The receptors were sampled from a young woman in good health. Each CDR3 is given with its conserved first and last residue. Each record gives: D gene, J gene, clone size, V gene, CDR3 protein, CDR3 DNA. D genes are given only for firm matches. Clone size, where shown, is once, few, many, or a class for clones that have expanded.

>-|TRBJ1-4|-|TRBV4-2
CASSTQTGSIGFF
TGTGCCAGCAGCACACAAACAGGATCGATAGGGTTTTTT
>-|TRBJ1-2|few|TRBV2
CATRNDIDRRGYGYTF
TGTGCCACCCGAAACGATATCGACAGAAGGGGCTATGGCTACACCTTC
>-|TRBJ2-1|-|TRBV7-2
CASSFSPYEQFF
TGTGCCAGCAGCTTCTCACCATACGAGCAGTTCTTC
>-|TRBJ2-1|-|TRBV7-6
CASGKSHEQFF
TGTGCCAGCGGAAAATCCCATGAGCAGTTCTTC
>-|TRBJ2-7|-|TRBV5-1
CASSFAGTQAYEQYF
TGCGCCAGCAGCTTCGCCGGGACCCAGGCCTACGAGCAGTACTTC
>-|TRBJ1-1|-|TRBV12-3/TRBV12-4
CASSSASAQTTEAFF
TGTGCCAGCAGTTCGGCCTCGGCCCAAACGACTGAAGCTTTCTTT
>-|TRBJ1-2|-|TRBV20-1
CSARSTGTSNYGYTF
TGCAGTGCTAGATCCACAGGGACCTCTAACTATGGCTACACCTTC
>-|TRBJ2-7|-|TRBV10-3
CAISEAGGGAIEQYF
TGTGCCATCAGTGAGGCTGGTGGGGGGGCGATTGAGCAGTACTTC
>-|TRBJ2-3|-|TRBV12-3/TRBV12-4
CASSFSAVGADTQYF
TGTGCCAGCAGTTTTTCGGCAGTCGGGGCAGATACGCAGTATTTT
>TRBD1|TRBJ2-7|-|TRBV28
CASSSPPGRDRANHEQYF
TGTGCCAGCAGTTCCCCCCCGGGACGGGACAGGGCCAACCATGAGCAGTACTTC
>-|TRBJ1-5|-|TRBV10-3
CAITGEAGQPQHF
TGTGCCATCACCGGGGAGGCGGGACAGCCCCAGCATTTT
>TRBD1|TRBJ2-1|-|TRBV25-1
CASSGGQGALDEQFF
TGTGCCAGCAGTGGAGGACAGGGGGCTCTGGATGAGCAGTTCTTC
>TRBD1|TRBJ1-1|-|TRBV7-2
CASSLQGRTEAFF
TGTGCCAGCAGCCTACAGGGGAGGACTGAAGCTTTCTTT
>TRBD2|TRBJ2-3|-|TRBV20-1
CSARPLAVAGGLHPTDTQYF
TGCAGTGCTAGACCCCTCGCAGTAGCGGGAGGGTTACACCCCACAGATACGCAGTATTTT
>TRBD2|TRBJ2-1|-|TRBV7-9
CASSLKGRLAGGSSYNEQFF
TGTGCCAGCAGCTTAAAGGGGCGTCTAGCGGGAGGCAGCTCCTACAATGAGCAGTTCTTC
>-|TRBJ2-1|few|TRBV30
CAWSLGGNEQFF
TGTGCCTGGAGCCTTGGCGGGAATGAGCAGTTCTTC
>TRBD2|TRBJ2-1|-|TRBV6-1
CASIPGLAVYNEQFF
TGTGCCAGCATCCCGGGACTAGCGGTCTACAATGAGCAGTTCTTC
>-|TRBJ1-5|-|TRBV4-1
CASSHEFKGQPQHF
TGCGCCAGCAGCCACGAGTTCAAGGGTCAGCCCCAGCATTTT
>TRBD1|TRBJ1-2|-|TRBV2
CASSLSRQGHNYGYTF
TGTGCCAGCAGCCTCAGTAGACAGGGCCATAACTATGGCTACACCTTC
>-|TRBJ1-2|-|TRBV15
CATSRGSKGLVSNYGYTF
TGTGCCACCAGCAGAGGTTCGAAGGGTCTAGTGAGTAACTATGGCTACACCTTC
>-|TRBJ2-3|-|TRBV9
CASSVAPRVADTQYF
TGTGCCAGCAGCGTTGCCCCCCGGGTTGCAGATACGCAGTATTTT
>TRBD2|TRBJ2-5|few|TRBV13
CASSQTSGGRETQYF
TGTGCCAGCAGCCAGACTAGCGGGGGGCGAGAGACCCAGTACTTC
>-|TRBJ2-1|-|TRBV4-2
CASSQELGWRGEQFF
TGTGCCAGCAGCCAAGAGCTTGGATGGCGGGGTGAGCAGTTCTTC
>-|TRBJ2-6|-|TRBV19
CASTMWRDSGANVLTF
TGTGCCAGTACCATGTGGCGGGACTCTGGGGCCAACGTCCTGACTTTC
>-|TRBJ2-7|-|TRBV21-1
CASSPTREPICYEQYF
TGTGCCAGCAGCCCCACCCGGGAGCCTATCTGCTACGAGCAGTACTTC
>-|TRBJ1-5|-|TRBV6-2/TRBV6-3
CASTPGRNSNQPQHF
TGTGCCAGCACCCCTGGCAGGAATAGCAATCAGCCCCAGCATTTT